The 3 T cell receptor beta chains reported below all come from one sample, sequenced in a study of identical twins. TCRdb itself ran the 5' RACE reads through MiXCR, one entry per CDR3 protein. There are roughly 770,000 distinct CDR3 sequences in the sample; 18% occur only once, and around 12% lies in the top ten. This sample was shared with a second study, whose subject was T cells expressing NK-cell markers.

Sequences were obtained from PBMCs. These receptors all come from a woman aged 18-35 years in good health.

This clonotype was detected only a few times. The chain couples TRBV10-3 to TRBJ2-3; possible D gene TRBD1, 5 bases. Trimming removed 8 bases from V and 3 bases from J, with 9 bases in between. The CDR3 runs 12 residues. CDR1 is ENHRY and CDR2 is SYGVKD in the germline V gene. The chain's CDR3 is CAIGAGTDTQYF. The CDR3 region has the DNA TGTGCCATCGGAGCAGGGACAGATACGCAGTATTTT.

This clonotype was counted between two and nine times. The CDR3: CASSVEDEQFF. The CDR3 DNA reads TGTGCCAGCAGCGTAGAAGATGAGCAGTTCTTC. V gene TRBV9 combines with J gene TRBJ2-1; D is unresolved. Trimming removed 0 bases from V and 8 bases from J, with 3 bases in between. CDR3 size: 11 residues. Germline V gives CDR1 SGDLS, CDR2 YYNGEE.

This clonotype was found many times. This chain connects TRBV18 to TRBJ1-1; no firm D call. Trimming stripped 8 bases from V and 1 base from J, with 8 bases between. The germline CDR1 and CDR2 sequences are KGHSH and LQKENI. CDR3 size: 12 residues. CDR3 sequence: CASSPGNTEAFF. In DNA form, the CDR3 reads TGTGCCAGCAGTCCAGGGAACACTGAAGCTTTCTTT.